Following are 21 T cell receptor beta chains from one sample sequenced in a study of beta chain features in type 1 diabetes. Expressed TCRB transcripts were sequenced because the entire RNA isolate underwent reverse transcription. The protocol was immunoSEQ multiplex PCR, while the TCRdb copy is restricted to in-frame clones and leaves out a portion. The table lists 300,000 or so clones, roughly 8% of them singletons. The sequencing sample was made of central memory CD4+ T cells from blood. The receptors here all came from a woman aged 18-29 years in good health.

This clone was observed a few times. This chain uses TRBV9 with TRBJ2-7; 8 bases map to TRBD2. The germline V gene encodes CDR1 SGDLS and CDR2 YYNGEE. This CDR3 comprises 14 residues. V lost 2 bases, J lost 3 bases, and 4 bases stayed unmatched. The CDR3 spells CASSVSGKGYEQYF. In DNA, the CDR3 is TGTGCCAGCAGCGTTAGCGGGAAGGGCTACGAGCAGTACTTC.

This clone occurred many times. The rearrangement uses TRBV29-1 and TRBJ2-3; TRBD2 is a possible D gene (6 bases). Germline V gene data show CDR1 as SQVTM and CDR2 as ANQGSEA. This CDR3 is 16 amino acids long. V was cut by 6 bases and J by 4 bases, with 23 bases left in between. The DNA for the CDR3 is TGCAGCGTCGGAGGGCAGGGTCCTTTAAGGGCAGATACGCAGTATTTT. This translates into CSVGGQGPLRADTQYF.

This clone was found a few times. The CDR3 loop is CASSSSNTEAFF. The CDR3 DNA sequence: TGTGCCAGCAGCTCCTCGAACACTGAAGCTTTCTTT. This chain joins TRBV7-9 and TRBJ1-1, with D uncertain. Germline V CDR1 and CDR2: SEHNR, FQNEAQ (reference sequence). The V and J ends lost 4 bases and 1 base respectively, with 4 bases between them. The CDR3 contains 12 residues.

The V gene is TRBV6-1, the J gene TRBJ1-4, with D tentatively TRBD1 (5 bases). The V gene lost 6 bases and the J gene lost 5 bases, with 13 bases spanning the gap. The CDR3 is made up of 14 amino acids. Looked up from germline, CDR1 is MNHNS and CDR2 is SASEGT. DNA for the CDR3: TGTGCCAGCAGAGTAACAGGAGCAAATGAAAAACTGTTTTTT. Translation gives CASRVTGANEKLFF.

V usage is TRBV28 and J usage is TRBJ1-2, with D maybe TRBD1 (5 bases). The germline CDR1 and CDR2 sequences are MDHEN and SYDVKM. This CDR3 comprises 14 residues. The ends were cut back, 1 base at V and 2 bases at J, with 8 bases in the middle. The CDR3 region has the DNA TGTGCCAGCAGTTTATTTCAGGGCAACTATGGCTACACCTTC. It translates to CASSLFQGNYGYTF.

The rearrangement joins TRBV5-1 to TRBJ2-7; D may be TRBD1 (6 bases). V shed 5 bases and J shed 2 bases, with 14 bases lying between them. Germline CDR1 reads SGHRS; CDR2 reads YFSETQ. The CDR3 is made up of 14 amino acids. The CDR3 DNA sequence: TGCGCCAGCAGGGAATTTGGACAGACCTACGAGCAGTACTTC. Amino acid sequence: CASREFGQTYEQYF. The whole variable domain, filled in from reference TRBV5-1 and TRBJ2-7, reads KAGVTQTPRYLIKTRGQQVTLSCSPISGHRSVSWYQQTPGQGLQFLFEYFSETQRNKGNFPGRFSGRQFSNSRSEMNVSTLELGDSALYLCASREFGQTYEQYFGPGTRLTVT.

The rearrangement joins TRBV7-9 to TRBJ1-1; D is possibly TRBD1 (5 bases). The CDR3 is 11 residues long. Looked up from germline, CDR1 is SEHNR and CDR2 is FQNEAQ (reference sequence). V lost 5 bases, J lost 6 bases, and 7 bases lay in between. The CDR3 spells CASSMGAEAFF. CDR3 bases: TGTGCCAGCAGCATGGGGGCTGAAGCTTTCTTT.

This clone has more than one count but fewer than ten. The V call is TRBV20-1, the J call TRBJ1-1; TRBD1 is a possible D gene (5 bases). Trimming stripped 4 bases from V and 11 bases from J, with 14 bases between. The CDR3 contains 11 residues. The germline gives CDR1 DFQATT, CDR2 SNEGSKA (reference sequence). The DNA for the CDR3 is TGCAGTGCTAAAGCCGGGACGTCGGCTTTCTTT. It specifies CSAKAGTSAFF.

This clone showed up many times. The chain uses TRBV28 and TRBJ1-2; TRBD1 is a possible D gene (5 bases). This CDR3 is built from 12 residues. CDR1 and CDR2 from the germline V gene are MDHEN and SYDVKM. V gave up 7 bases and J gave up 4 bases, with 10 bases separating them. For the CDR3, the DNA is TGTGCCAGCACCCAGGGCAGCTATGGCTACACCTTC. Its translation: CASTQGSYGYTF.

This clone was counted a few times. Other DNA sequences from this sample encode an identical CDR3 as well. This chain links TRBV2 with TRBJ2-7; possible D gene TRBD2, 5 bases. The CDR3 is 12 amino acids. The V end lost 2 bases, the J end lost 4 bases, and 6 bases lay between the germline ends. CDR1 is SNHLY and CDR2 is FYNNEI in the germline V gene. In nucleotides, the CDR3 is TGTGCCAGCAGTGAAAGAGGGTACGAGCAGTACTTC. Encoded protein: CASSERGYEQYF.

The chain employs TRBV2 and TRBJ1-2; D unclear. Germline V gene sequence: CDR1 SNHLY, CDR2 FYNNEI. V gave up 7 bases and J gave up 3 bases, with 12 bases separating them. CDR3 length: 13 amino acids. The CDR3 is CASIREQYYGYTF. The CDR3 DNA sequence: TGTGCCAGCATCCGGGAGCAGTACTATGGCTACACCTTC.

This clone appeared a few times. A much larger clone lies a single base off, so this may be a read error. The chain uses TRBV10-2 and TRBJ2-1, with TRBD1 matching over 9 bases. The V gene's germline CDR1 is WSHSY and CDR2 SAAADI. This CDR3 region has 18 residues. Trimming took 5 bases from V and 4 from J; bases not matched to a gene: 15. This chain's CDR3 is CASSNRPGNRGRYNEQFF. The DNA for the CDR3 is TGCGCCAGCAGTAACAGACCCGGGAACAGGGGGCGGTACAATGAGCAGTTCTTC.

The V and J genes are TRBV13 and TRBJ2-7, with a possible D match to TRBD1 (6 bases). The CDR3 sequence is 14 residues long. From germline, CDR1 is PRHDT and CDR2 FYEKMQ (reference sequence). Trimming removed 2 bases at V and 2 bases at J, with 10 bases between. CDR3 loop: CASSLTGQTYEQYF. Written as DNA, the CDR3 is TGTGCCAGCAGCTTAACCGGACAGACCTACGAGCAGTACTTC.

This clone was recorded at least ten times. J is TRBJ2-7 and V is TRBV20-1; D is unclear. In germline, CDR1 is DFQATT, CDR2 SNEGSKA (reference sequence). The CDR3 spans 11 residues. V lost 5 bases, J lost 6 bases, and 11 bases lay in between. The CDR3 loop is CSARRNSEQYF. CDR3 in DNA: TGCAGTGCTCGCCGTAACTCCGAGCAGTACTTC.

This clone was detected a few times. The rearrangement joins TRBV18 to TRBJ2-2; 8 bases map to TRBD1. This CDR3 comprises 16 residues. V gave up 2 bases and J gave up 3 bases; unmatched junction bases: 5. Germline V CDR1 and CDR2: KGHSH, LQKENI. DNA of the CDR3: TGTGCCAGCTCACCAAGTCGACAGGGGCACACCGGGGAGCTGTTTTTT. Its translation: CASSPSRQGHTGELFF.

This clone was seen more than once but under ten times. This chain connects TRBV28 to TRBJ2-3; 11 nucleotides align to TRBD1. J gave up 4 bases and V 8 bases, and 11 bases lay outside the gene matches. Germline V CDR1 and CDR2: MDHEN, SYDVKM. The length of the CDR3 is 16 residues. The CDR3 DNA sequence: TGTGCCAGCTCTCCCTATCGGGGACAGGGGGCAGATACGCAGTATTTT. Amino acid sequence: CASSPYRGQGADTQYF.

This chain uses TRBV5-4 with TRBJ2-7; 8 bases match TRBD2. This CDR3 spans 14 amino acids. The germline CDR1 and CDR2 sequences are SGHNT and YYREEE (reference sequence). The V and J ends lost 0 bases and 6 bases, in that order; junction bases with no gene match: 5. CDR3 in DNA: TGTGCCAGCAGCTTGGGTAGCGGGAATCGCGAGCAGTACTTC. Amino acids: CASSLGSGNREQYF.

This clone has a handful of counts. This sequence joins TRBV9 and TRBJ2-1; D is unresolved. Germline assignment: CDR1 SGDLS and CDR2 YYNGEE. The V gene lost 0 bases and the J gene lost 7 bases, with 29 bases spanning the gap. This CDR3 has 20 residues. CDR3 loop: CASSVVEALPRVPCRNEQFF. DNA for the CDR3: TGTGCCAGCAGCGTAGTAGAGGCCCTCCCTCGTGTCCCCTGTAGGAATGAGCAGTTCTTC.

This clone was observed a handful of times. V and J are TRBV28 and TRBJ2-7; 15 bases are a match to TRBD2. The CDR3 spans 19 residues. J lost 4 bases, V lost 4 bases, and 14 bases had no gene match. Per germline, CDR1 MDHEN and CDR2 SYDVKM. The CDR3 coding sequence is TGTGCCAGCAGTTCCACTCTCGGACTAGCGGGAGGGCCAAGGTACGAGCAGTACTTC. The encoded protein is CASSSTLGLAGGPRYEQYF.

This clone has a count of ten or more. The CDR3 loop reads CASSLGRNTDQETQYF. In DNA, the CDR3 is TGCGCCAGCAGCCTGGGTCGCAATACCGATCAAGAGACCCAGTACTTC. The chain couples TRBV5-1 to TRBJ2-5; D gene unclear. Germline V gives CDR1 SGHRS, CDR2 YFSETQ. The CDR3 contains 16 residues. The V gene lost 4 bases and the J gene lost 2 bases, with 18 bases spanning the gap.

This chain uses TRBV4-2 with TRBJ2-1, with 8 bases that match TRBD1. V shed 1 base and J 3 bases; nucleotides not matched to a gene: 11. The CDR3 length is 18 residues. The germline gives CDR1 LGHNA, CDR2 YNFKEQ. CDR3 loop: CASSQGLLDRGIYNEQFF. The CDR3 DNA reads TGTGCCAGCAGCCAAGGTCTACTCGACAGGGGAATCTACAATGAGCAGTTCTTC.